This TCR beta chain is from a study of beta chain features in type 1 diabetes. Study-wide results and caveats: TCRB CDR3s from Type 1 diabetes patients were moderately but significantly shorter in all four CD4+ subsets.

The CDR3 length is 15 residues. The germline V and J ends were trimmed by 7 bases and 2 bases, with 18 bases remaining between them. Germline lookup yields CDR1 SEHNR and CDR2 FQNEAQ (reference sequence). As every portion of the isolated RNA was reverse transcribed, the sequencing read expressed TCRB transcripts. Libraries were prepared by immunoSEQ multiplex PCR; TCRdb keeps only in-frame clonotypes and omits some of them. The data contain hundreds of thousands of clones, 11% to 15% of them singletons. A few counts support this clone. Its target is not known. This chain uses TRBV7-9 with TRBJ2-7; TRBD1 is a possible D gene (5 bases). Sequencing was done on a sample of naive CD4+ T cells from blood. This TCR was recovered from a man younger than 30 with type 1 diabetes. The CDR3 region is CASTLPGQGAYEQYF. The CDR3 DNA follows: TGTGCCAGCACCCTACCTGGACAAGGAGCCTACGAGCAGTACTTC.